Each of the 18 T cell receptor beta chains below was sequenced from the same sample in a study of human T cells and chemical hapten exposure. Time point described: patch test 1, 2 weeks after DPC sensitization. Treatment specified: therapeutic diphenylcyclopropenone sensitization with weekly scalp DPC. TCRdb reprocessed the RACE reads via MiXCR and lists one record per CDR3 protein. Among roughly 360,000 distinct CDR3 sequences listed, 4% to 5.5% were seen once. The sample in question was whole blood, obtained in connection with sensitization to the hapten diphenylcyclopropenone (DPC). The source of these receptors is a woman between 45 and 60 years old with alopecia areata. Some clones in this sample may be carry-over from other donors' samples.

This clonotype was detected only a few times. The CDR3 DNA reads TGTGCCAGCAGTTTAAGCGGGGGGATCCACAATGAGCAGTTCTTC. This translates into CASSLSGGIHNEQFF. V is TRBV12-3 or TRBV12-4 and J is TRBJ2-1; the match to TRBD2 covers 9 bases. This CDR3 contains 15 residues. The V and J ends lost 2 bases and 5 bases, in that order; junction bases with no gene match: 4.

The chain has TRBV12-5 and TRBJ1-4; D ambiguous. This CDR3 contains 13 residues. Trimming took 5 bases from V and 8 from J, leaving 12 bases between them. The germline V gene has CDR1 LGHNT and CDR2 FRNRAP. CDR3 DNA: TGTGCTAGTGGTAACTCCGGGCGAGAAAAACTGTTTTTT. This translates into CASGNSGREKLFF.

This clonotype was counted at least ten times. This chain links TRBV11-2 with TRBJ2-1; D gene uncertain. The CDR3 sequence is 15 residues long. V was pared by 8 bases and J by 8 bases, with 22 bases between. Germline V gives CDR1 SGHAT, CDR2 FQNNGV. In DNA form, the CDR3 reads TGTGCCAGCGCGTCGGCACACCCCTTTGGGGATGAGCAGTTCTTC. Its protein product is CASASAHPFGDEQFF. The full variable domain, rest sourced from reference TRBV11-2 and TRBJ2-1, is EAGVAQSPRYKIIEKRQSVAFWCNPISGHATLYWYQQILGQGPKLLIQFQNNGVVDDSQLPKDRFSAERLKGVDSTLKIQPAKLEDSAVYLCASASAHPFGDEQFFGPGTRLTVL.

This clonotype has a count of ten or more. The chain carries TRBV7-2 and TRBJ2-1, with 14 bases that match TRBD2. The J segment lost 8 bases and the V segment lost 7 bases, leaving 4 bases of the junction unmatched. The germline V gene encodes CDR1 SGHTA and CDR2 FQGNSA. This CDR3 region has 14 residues. CDR3 sequence reads: CASTPGLAGDEQFF. In nucleotides, the CDR3 is TGTGCCAGCACCCCGGGACTAGCGGGGGATGAGCAGTTCTTC.

This clonotype has a count of ten or more. The chain links TRBV27 to TRBJ1-1; TRBD1 aligns across 9 bases. The ends lost 8 bases at V and 7 bases at J; junction bases unmatched: 11. Germline V lookup: CDR1 MNHEY, CDR2 SMNVEV (reference sequence). The length of the CDR3 is 14 residues. CDR3 DNA: TGTGCCAGCGGTGAGGACAGGGGTTGGGGTGAAGCTTTCTTT. It is translated as CASGEDRGWGEAFF.

This clonotype was recorded a few times. DNA for the CDR3: TGTGCCTGGAGTAGTGGCAGCGGGGTCGCCCTACTGGAGCAGTACTTC. Its protein is CAWSSGSGVALLEQYF. This chain links TRBV30 with TRBJ2-7; 7 bases align to TRBD2. This CDR3 comprises 16 residues. V lost 2 bases, J lost 7 bases, and 17 bases stayed unmatched. Germline values: CDR1 GTSNPN, CDR2 SVGIG (reference sequence).

This sequence joins TRBV12-3 or TRBV12-4 and TRBJ2-5, with D perhaps TRBD2 (7 bases). This CDR3 has 12 residues. Trimming removed 5 bases at V and 9 bases at J, with 13 bases between. The CDR3, as DNA: TGTGCCAGCAGTACCCCCGGGGGGCCCCAGTACTTC. Translation gives CASSTPGGPQYF.

This clonotype was found once. A read error may be the cause here, since a much bigger clone is one base away. Here the CDR3 DNA reads TGTGTCAGCAGTTCGGGACAGGGACCCCCGGGCGAGCAGTACTTC. Amino acid sequence: CVSSSGQGPPGEQYF. The chain employs TRBV7-6 and TRBJ2-7; 9 nucleotides agree with TRBD1. There are 15 residues in the CDR3. The germline V gene has CDR1 SGHVS and CDR2 FNYEAQ.

A note on this clonotype: Relative to the germline gene, one junction end is altered; a read error may explain this. The rearrangement uses TRBV5-5 and TRBJ1-5, with D maybe TRBD1 (5 bases). Germline values: CDR1 SGHKS, CDR2 YYEKEE (reference sequence). The CDR3 runs to 15 residues. This chain's CDR3 is CPSSRIPTALQPQHF. CDR3 in DNA: TGTCCCAGCAGCCGAATTCCGACAGCACTCCAGCCCCAGCATTTT.

The V call is TRBV3-1, the J call TRBJ2-5; D might be TRBD2 (6 bases). Germline CDR1 reads LGHDT; CDR2 reads YNNKEL (reference sequence). The CDR3 is made up of 15 amino acids. The ends were cut back, 1 base at V and 5 bases at J, with 14 bases in the middle. Here the CDR3 reads CASSQVGGSEETQYF. Written as DNA, the CDR3 is TGTGCCAGCAGCCAAGTTGGAGGGAGTGAGGAGACCCAGTACTTC.

This clonotype was recorded at least ten times. The rearrangement joins TRBV28 to TRBJ2-3; 10 bases align to TRBD2. Germline V gene lookup returns CDR1 MDHEN and CDR2 SYDVKM. CDR3 length: 16 amino acids. Trimming took 5 bases from V and 2 from J; bases not matched to a gene: 7. Written as DNA, the CDR3 is TGTGCCAGCAGTCCCCGGACTAGCGGAGACACAGATACGCAGTATTTT. Its protein is CASSPRTSGDTDTQYF.

This clonotype was seen many times. The CDR3 coding sequence is TGCAGCGGTACTAGCGGGGGGTACACCCAGTACTTC. Protein sequence: CSGTSGGYTQYF. The chain links TRBV29-1 to TRBJ2-5; 12 bases match TRBD2. The CDR3 extends over 12 amino acids. CDR1 SQVTM and CDR2 ANQGSEA come from the germline V gene. V dropped 7 bases and J dropped 8; count of bases not matched to a gene: 5.

The rearrangement uses TRBV7-6 and TRBJ2-3; D possibly corresponds to TRBD2 (6 bases). CDR1 and CDR2 (germline): SGHVS, FNYEAQ. V gave up 5 bases and J gave up 1 base, with 13 bases separating them. This CDR3 contains 15 residues. The DNA for the CDR3 is TGTGCCAGCAGCCTCGGGGTAGCGGGCACAGATACGCAGTATTTT. It codes for CASSLGVAGTDTQYF.

This clonotype was counted many times. The chain employs TRBV28 and TRBJ2-3; tentatively, D is TRBD1 or TRBD2 (5 bases each). Trimming stripped 3 bases from V and 0 bases from J, with 7 bases between. Germline lookup yields CDR1 MDHEN and CDR2 SYDVKM. The CDR3 spans 14 residues. The CDR3 DNA reads as TGTGCCAGCAGTTTCGGGGACAGCACAGATACGCAGTATTTT. Protein product: CASSFGDSTDTQYF.

This clonotype was recorded at least ten times. The V gene is TRBV4-3, the J gene TRBJ1-1, with 8 bases identical to TRBD1. Germline CDR1 reads LGHNA; CDR2 reads YSLEER. J lost 9 bases, V lost 0 bases, and 6 bases had no gene match. This CDR3 is 14 amino acids long. CDR3 region: CASSQETGAIKAFF. In DNA form, the CDR3 reads TGCGCCAGCAGCCAAGAGACAGGGGCTATTAAAGCTTTCTTT.

This clonotype came up many times. V is TRBV10-1 and J is TRBJ2-1; D ambiguous. The CDR3 has 13 residues. V gave up 0 bases and J gave up 10 bases, with 10 bases separating them. Germline assignment: CDR1 WNHNN and CDR2 SYGVQD (reference sequence). The DNA for the CDR3 is TGCGCCAGCAGTGAGTCAGAAGTTCACGAGCAGTTCTTC. The encoded protein is CASSESEVHEQFF.

The chain uses TRBV30 and TRBJ2-5; D call uncertain. Germline CDR1 and CDR2: GTSNPN and SVGIG (reference sequence). The length of the CDR3 is 12 residues. V gave up 0 bases and J gave up 8 bases, with 10 bases separating them. The CDR3 bases are TGTGCCTGGAGTGTAAGGTCGGATACCCAGTACTTC. Translation: CAWSVRSDTQYF.

The table lists this clonotype with many counts. The V call is TRBV6-6, the J call TRBJ2-3, with D uncertain. Trimming pared 0 bases from V and 6 bases from J, leaving 1 base between. Germline V CDR1 and CDR2: MNHNY, SVGAGI (reference sequence). This CDR3 comprises 11 residues. CDR3 in amino acids: CASSYSDTQYF. CDR3 coding DNA: TGTGCCAGCAGTTACTCGGATACGCAGTATTTT.